This TCR beta chain was profiled in a study of CD8+CD57+ T cells in acquired aplastic anemia. The overall study: Sorted CD4+ and CD8+ cells gave a mean 3.2 ug DNA, range about 0.2 to 27.4 ug. Study conclusions and caveats: There were twenty-nine CD8+ CDR3 sequences that occurred in both patients and controls.

This clonotype was counted a single time. What it binds is unknown. Selection for sequencing was limited to patients who had shown CD8+CD57+ cell expansion by flow cytometry. The patients all had a severe acquired aplastic anemia diagnosis. Sampling of blood occurred while the patients had still received no therapy. Using genomic DNA as the template, TCR beta VDJ and CDR3 profiling was carried out. One entry per CDR3 protein, called by TCRdb with MiXCR from the reads. The repertoire includes 400,000 to 600,000 distinct CDR3 sequences, around 30% of them detected once, and 0.82% sits in the top ten. The source material was sorted CD4+, CD8+, or CD8+CD57+ T cells (not recorded which) from PBMCs. This TCR was recovered from a human donor with aplastic anemia.

For the CDR3, the DNA is TGCGCCAGCAGCCAAGAAGGGGCGAACACCGGGGAGCTGTTTTTT. Translated, it gives CASSQEGANTGELFF. The J gene is TRBJ2-2, the V gene TRBV4-3; possible D gene TRBD1, 5 bases. This CDR3 has 15 amino acids. V lost 0 bases to trimming and J lost 0 bases, with 5 bases between them. Per germline, CDR1 LGHNA and CDR2 YSLEER.